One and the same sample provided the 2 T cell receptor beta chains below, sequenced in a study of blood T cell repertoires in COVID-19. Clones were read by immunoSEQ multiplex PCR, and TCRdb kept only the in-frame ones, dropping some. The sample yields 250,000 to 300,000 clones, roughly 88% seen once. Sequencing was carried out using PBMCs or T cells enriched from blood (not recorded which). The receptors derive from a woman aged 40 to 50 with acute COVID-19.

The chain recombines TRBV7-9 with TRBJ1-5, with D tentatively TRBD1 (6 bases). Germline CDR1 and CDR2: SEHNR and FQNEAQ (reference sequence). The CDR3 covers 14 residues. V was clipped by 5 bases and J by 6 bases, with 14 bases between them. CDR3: CASSMAGESQPQHF. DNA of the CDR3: TGTGCCAGCAGCATGGCAGGGGAGAGTCAGCCCCAGCATTTT.

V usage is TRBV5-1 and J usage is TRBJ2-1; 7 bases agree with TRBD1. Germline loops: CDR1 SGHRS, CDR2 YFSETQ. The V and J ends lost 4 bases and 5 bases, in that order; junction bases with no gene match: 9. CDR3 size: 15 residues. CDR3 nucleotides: TGCGCCAGCAGCGCCGGGGACAGCAAGCACAATGAGCAGTTCTTC. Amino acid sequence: CASSAGDSKHNEQFF. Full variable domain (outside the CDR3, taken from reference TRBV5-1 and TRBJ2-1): KAGVTQTPRYLIKTRGQQVTLSCSPISGHRSVSWYQQTPGQGLQFLFEYFSETQRNKGNFPGRFSGRQFSNSRSEMNVSTLELGDSALYLCASSAGDSKHNEQFFGPGTRLTVL.